The clone carrying this TCR beta chain was detected once. TCRdb's table, derived via immunoSEQ multiplex PCR, lists solely in-frame clones and lacks some. This sample carries over 150,000 clones, 90% to 95% of them seen once, and the ten largest clones take around 1.4%. This entry is derived from a study of control samples from healthy donors and cancer patients. Specimen: blood. This receptor was taken from a man younger than 40 in good health.

CDR3 in amino acids: CATSDGGSNQPQHF. The CDR3 DNA reads TGTGCCACCAGTGATGGGGGGAGCAATCAGCCCCAGCATTTT. The chain is built from TRBV24-1 and TRBJ1-5; D is perhaps TRBD1 (5 bases). Trimming stripped 3 bases from V and 1 base from J, with 6 bases between. Germline values: CDR1 KGHDR, CDR2 SFDVKD. The CDR3 covers 14 residues.